These T cell receptor beta chains were read from a single sample in a study of cytomegalovirus exposure and HLA in healthy donors. Method: immunoSEQ multiplex PCR; TCRdb's copy keeps in-frame clones and lacks some. The sample consists of around 120,000 clones, around 70% of them appearing once. Specimen: PBMCs. The receptors come from a human donor in good health. Each CDR3 is given with its conserved first and last residue.

j_call v_call cdr3_aa
TRBJ2-2 TRBV6-5 CASSYEGANTGELFF
TRBJ1-1 TRBV27 CASRSGLRTEAFF
TRBJ1-2 TRBV29-1 CSVGGGQAGYTF
TRBJ2-4 TRBV7-2 CASSFGASGGRNIQYF
TRBJ2-3 TRBV30 CAWSTGLAGVSTDTQYF
TRBJ2-7 TRBV5-1 CASSLVSPTGSDEQYF
TRBJ2-7 TRBV7-2 CASSSARAYEQYF
TRBJ2-3 TRBV5-1 CASSLVGRSTDTQYF
TRBJ1-1 TRBV21-1 CASSKGGRFSQAFF
TRBJ2-7 TRBV10-1 CASRVTGVYEQYF
TRBJ1-5 TRBV27 CASSPRVEWGRPQPQHF
TRBJ1-5 TRBV28 CASSLLDSNQPQHF
TRBJ2-2 TRBV5-4 CASSLGAGNTGELFF
TRBJ2-5 TRBV6-6 CASSYGLDRGHQYF
TRBJ2-7 TRBV6-5 CASSVTSTYYEQYF
TRBJ2-3 TRBV19 CASRGRGRSTDTQYF
TRBJ2-1 TRBV27 CASSFAPPRSYNEQFF
TRBJ2-3 TRBV7-9 CASGGTSGIADTQYF
TRBJ1-2 TRBV19 CASSIGGNYGYTF
TRBJ2-2 TRBV14 CASSQARGLADTGELFF